These T cell receptor beta chains were read from a single sample in a study of blood T cell repertoires in COVID-19. The method was immunoSEQ multiplex PCR; TCRdb's version includes in-frame clones alone and lacks a portion of them. The sample contains a few hundred thousand clones, approximately 90% of which appear only once. The sample taken for sequencing was peripheral blood. Every receptor here comes from a man under 40 with acute or convalescent COVID-19. CDR3s include the opening cysteine and the closing phenylalanine or tryptophan.

TRBJ1-5,TRBV5-1,CASSGAGGDQPQHF
TRBJ1-1,TRBV18,CASSPNTGSNTEAFF
TRBJ2-7,TRBV28,CASKNNPNYYEQYF
TRBJ2-2,TRBV18,CASSPVFDTGELFF
TRBJ1-1,TRBV5-1,CASSLEQGMNTEAFF
TRBJ2-5,TRBV29-1,CSAATSGSIETQYF
TRBJ1-4,TRBV9,CASSVDRGTNEKLFF
TRBJ2-1,TRBV3-1/TRBV3-2,CASSHRDTQLSSYNEQFF
TRBJ1-1,TRBV7-8,CASSLGLSEFKVDTEAFF
TRBJ1-4,TRBV7-9,CASSLSSQGGEKLFF
TRBJ2-5,TRBV3-1/TRBV3-2,CASSQKGTNQETQYF
TRBJ2-5,TRBV5-6,CASSLPRQGFGETQYF
TRBJ1-1,TRBV7-9,CASSPGQMNTEAFF
TRBJ1-3,TRBV7-9,CASSQQGQVGNTIYF
TRBJ2-5,TRBV7-8,CASSLVGGGAGTQYF
TRBJ1-1,TRBV5-6,CASSRTGGGTEAFF
TRBJ1-5,TRBV28,CASSSIQWNNQPQHF